A selection of T cell receptor beta chains follows, all from one sample in a study of OX40 agonist ivuxolimab in advanced cancers. The assay was immunoSEQ multiplex PCR, and TCRdb's table has in-frame clones only and misses some. The table has 45,000 to 60,000 clones, around 89% seen once. Specimen: CD4+ or CD8+ T cells sorted from blood, collected in a trial of the OX40 agonist ivuxolimab. These TCRs come from an adult with an advanced solid tumor such as melanoma, head and neck, liver or kidney cancer. Each CDR3 is given with its conserved first and last residue. D genes are given only for firm matches. Expanded clones are given a class, and other clones once, few, many or no size at all.

>TRBJ1-1|TRBV25-1|TRBD1|-
CASSQTGDTEAFF
TGTGCCAGCAGTCAGACAGGGGATACTGAAGCTTTCTTT
>TRBJ1-3|TRBV5-4|-|-
CASSLTGGNTIYF
TGTGCCAGCAGCCTCACTGGTGGAAACACCATATATTTT
>TRBJ2-1|TRBV9|TRBD2|-
CASSVVASGSHEQFF
TGTGCCAGCAGCGTAGTGGCTAGCGGGAGCCATGAGCAGTTCTTC
>TRBJ1-5|TRBV5-1|-|-
CASSRGANQPQHF
TGCGCCTCTTCGAGGGGGGCCAATCAGCCCCAGCATTTT
>TRBJ2-7|TRBV10-3|-|-
CAISESWTVEEQYF
TGTGCCATCAGTGAGTCTTGGACAGTCGAAGAGCAGTACTTC
>TRBJ2-3|TRBV6-6|-|-
CASSYSRDTQYF
TGTGCCAGCAGTTACTCGCGGGATACGCAGTATTTT
>TRBJ2-7|TRBV14|-|-
CASSQDRAGYFYEQYF
TGTGCCAGCAGCCAAGATCGGGCGGGTTACTTCTACGAGCAGTACTTC
>TRBJ2-7|TRBV29-1|-|once
CSVVNLASSYEQYF
TGCAGCGTTGTTAATTTGGCGAGCTCCTACGAGCAGTACTTC
>TRBJ1-5|TRBV4-1|TRBD1|-
CASSQGDRGLGPQHF
TGCGCCAGCAGCCAAGGTGACAGGGGGTTGGGGCCCCAGCATTTT
>TRBJ1-2|TRBV9|-|few
CASSAPPLGYTF
TGTGCCAGCAGCGCCCCACCTTTGGGCTACACCTTC
>TRBJ1-5|TRBV7-8|-|once
CASSLREDSNQPQHF
TGTGCCAGCAGCTTAAGGGAAGACAGCAATCAGCCCCAGCATTTT
>TRBJ2-2|TRBV28|-|-
CASTMASFTNTGELFF
TGTGCCAGCACTATGGCGTCTTTCACTAACACCGGGGAGCTGTTTTTT
>TRBJ2-6|TRBV2|TRBD1|-
CARDRGTGGANVLTF
TGTGCTCGGGACAGGGGGACGGGTGGGGCCAACGTCCTGACTTTC
>TRBJ1-1|TRBV28|TRBD1|once
CASRGSGGQDTEAFF
TGTGCCAGCAGGGGGTCAGGGGGCCAGGACACTGAAGCTTTCTTT
>TRBJ1-5|TRBV18|-|-
CASSPSGGNQPQHF
TGTGCCAGCTCACCATCAGGGGGCAATCAGCCCCAGCATTTT
>TRBJ1-3|TRBV19|TRBD1|-
CASRDRARNTIYF
TGTGCCAGTAGGGACAGGGCGAGAAACACCATATATTTT
>TRBJ2-7|TRBV14|TRBD2|once
CASSPGLGKAYYEQYF
TGTGCCAGCAGCCCGGGACTAGGGAAAGCCTATTACGAGCAGTACTTC
>TRBJ1-1|TRBV5-4|TRBD1|few
CASSVPRGGAGNTEAFF
TGTGCCAGCAGCGTCCCCAGGGGGGGCGCGGGGAACACTGAAGCTTTCTTT
>TRBJ1-6|TRBV7-9|-|-
CASSLSRQGNSPLHF
TGTGCCAGCAGCTTATCGCGCCAGGGTAATTCACCCCTCCACTTT
>TRBJ2-5|TRBV15|-|-
CATSREKTQYF
TGTGCCACCAGCAGAGAAAAGACCCAGTACTTC
>TRBJ2-1|TRBV7-2|TRBD2|-
CASSTSGRGYNEQFF
TGTGCCAGCAGCACTAGCGGGAGGGGTTACAATGAGCAGTTCTTC
>TRBJ1-5|TRBV28|-|-
CASSGRGHNRYSNQPQHF
TGTGCCAGCAGTGGCAGGGGACACAACCGTTATAGCAATCAGCCCCAGCATTTT
>TRBJ2-3|TRBV2|TRBD2|-
CASRTTSGFTDTQYF
TGTGCCAGCAGGACGACTAGCGGATTCACAGATACGCAGTATTTT
>TRBJ2-6|TRBV30|TRBD2|-
CAWSGSGISGANVLTF
TGTGCCTGGAGTGGTAGCGGGATCTCTGGGGCCAACGTCCTGACTTTC
>TRBJ2-1|TRBV5-1|TRBD2|-
CASSLLAGFNEQFF
TGCGCCAGCAGCTTACTAGCGGGATTCAATGAGCAGTTCTTC
>TRBJ2-7|TRBV7-2|-|-
CASRSPMEWYEQYF
TGTGCCAGCAGATCTCCGATGGAGTGGTACGAGCAGTACTTC
>TRBJ1-1|TRBV6-4|-|-
CASSDSAAPVTEAFF
TGTGCCAGCAGTGACTCTGCAGCCCCGGTGACTGAAGCTTTCTTT
>TRBJ2-7|TRBV28|TRBD2|-
CASSRGRVAYEQYF
TGTGCCAGCAGCCGCGGGAGAGTAGCCTACGAGCAGTACTTC
>TRBJ2-5|TRBV7-2|TRBD2|-
CASSFGLAGETQYF
TGTGCCAGCAGCTTCGGACTAGCGGGAGAGACCCAGTACTTC
>TRBJ2-7|TRBV15|TRBD2|-
CATGTSGRDGHRSEQYF
TGTGCCACGGGGACTAGCGGGAGAGACGGGCATAGGAGCGAGCAGTACTTC
>TRBJ2-7|TRBV6-5|-|-
CASRPLRTAYEQYF
TGTGCCAGCAGGCCACTACGAACAGCTTACGAGCAGTACTTC